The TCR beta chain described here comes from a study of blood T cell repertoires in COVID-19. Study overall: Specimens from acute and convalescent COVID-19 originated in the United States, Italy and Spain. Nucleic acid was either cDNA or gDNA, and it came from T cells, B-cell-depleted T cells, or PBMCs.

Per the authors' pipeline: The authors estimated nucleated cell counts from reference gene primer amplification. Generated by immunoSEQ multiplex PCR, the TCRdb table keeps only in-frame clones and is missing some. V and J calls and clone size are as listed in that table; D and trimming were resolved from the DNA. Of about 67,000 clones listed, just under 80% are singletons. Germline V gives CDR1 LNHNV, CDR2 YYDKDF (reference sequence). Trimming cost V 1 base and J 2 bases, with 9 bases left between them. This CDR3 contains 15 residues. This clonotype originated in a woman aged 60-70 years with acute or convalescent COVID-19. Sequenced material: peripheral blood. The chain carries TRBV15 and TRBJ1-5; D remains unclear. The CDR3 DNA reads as TGTGCCACCAGCAGAGTCGCGGAAGGCAATCAGCCCCAGCATTTT. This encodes CATSRVAEGNQPQHF. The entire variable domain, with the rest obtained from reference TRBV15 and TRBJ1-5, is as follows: DAMVIQNPRYQVTQFGKPVTLSCSQTLNHNVMYWYQQKSSQAPKLLFHYYDKDFNNEADTPDNFQSRRPNTSFCFLDIRSPGLGDTAMYLCATSRVAEGNQPQHFGDGTRLSIL.